This entry lists 5 T cell receptor beta chains sequenced from one sample in a study of cytomegalovirus exposure and HLA in healthy donors. Amplification used 60 Vbeta primers and 13 Jbeta primers. Only in-frame clones appear in the TCRdb table, and some are missing; sequencing was by immunoSEQ multiplex PCR. The sample holds some 220,000 clones; 78% are singletons and the top ten take 0.4% to 0.6%. The sample taken for sequencing was PBMCs. These receptor sequences come from a boy younger than 18 in good health and CMV-seronegative.

The V and J genes are TRBV9 and TRBJ1-2; D gene unclear. Deletions cut 0 bases from V and 8 bases from J, with 14 bases between. CDR3 length: 14 residues. Germline V gene data show CDR1 as SGDLS and CDR2 as YYNGEE. The CDR3 here is CASSVDGGSSGYTF. Written as DNA, the CDR3 is TGTGCCAGCAGCGTAGACGGCGGGTCCAGCGGCTACACCTTC.

J is TRBJ1-2 and V is TRBV5-1; possible D gene TRBD1, 5 bases. Germline CDR1 reads SGHRS; CDR2 reads YFSETQ. This CDR3 contains 14 residues. The ends were cut back, 2 bases at V and 8 bases at J, with 16 bases in the middle. Here the CDR3 DNA reads TGCGCCAGCAGCTTCTTGGGCCGGGGGGGAGGCTACACCTTC. Its protein is CASSFLGRGGGYTF.

The gene calls are TRBV25-1 and TRBJ2-7; D uncertain. The CDR3 consists of 11 residues. V was pared by 2 bases and J by 4 bases, with 3 bases between. Germline CDR1 and CDR2: MGHDK and SYGVNS. The CDR3 loop is CASSERYEQYF. The CDR3 DNA is TGTGCCAGCAGTGAACGGTACGAGCAGTACTTC.

The V call is TRBV7-2, the J call TRBJ2-1, with TRBD2 identical over 7 bases. The CDR3 has 16 amino acids. The germline gives CDR1 SGHTA, CDR2 FQGNSA. Unmatched junction bases numbered 9, after V lost 4 bases and J lost 3 bases. The DNA for the CDR3 is TGTGCCAGCAGCTGGGTTGGCGGGAGATACTACAATGAGCAGTTCTTC. Protein sequence: CASSWVGGRYYNEQFF. Variable domain in full (rest from reference TRBV7-2 and TRBJ2-1): GAGVSQSPSNKVTEKGKDVELRCDPISGHTALYWYRQSLGQGLEFLIYFQGNSAPDKSGLPSDRFSAERTGGSVSTLTIQRTQQEDSAVYLCASSWVGGRYYNEQFFGPGTRLTVL.

The V gene is TRBV4-1, the J gene TRBJ2-7, with TRBD1 matching over 10 bases. The CDR3 is 16 residues long. Germline V CDR1 and CDR2: MGHRA, YSYEKL. Trimming removed 3 bases from V and 3 bases from J; junction bases left unmatched: 8. CDR3 sequence: CASSHRGTGVGYEQYF. The CDR3 DNA reads TGCGCCAGCAGCCACCGTGGGACAGGGGTTGGCTACGAGCAGTACTTC.